This T cell receptor (beta chain) was documented in a study of PD-L1 blockade in urothelial cancer. Background on the study: About 90% of the roughly 29 patients were males with bladder-origin urothelial cancer. Previous chemotherapy exposure amounted to 0 to 3 regimens for patients.

The CDR3 totals 17 residues. Trimming shortened V by 3 bases and J by 2 bases, and 17 bases separated the two germline ends. Germline V lookup: CDR1 SGHTA, CDR2 FQGNSA. PCRs each included synthetic TCR analog templates spiked in. Only in-frame clones appear in the TCRdb table, and some are missing; sequencing was by immunoSEQ multiplex PCR. The sample lists about 43,000 clones, approximately 80% occurring once. Specified time point: pretreatment peripheral blood. Urothelial carcinoma, locally advanced or metastatic, affected the patients. This specimen was PBMCs, taken around atezolizumab (anti-PD-L1) treatment. The rearrangement joins TRBV7-2 to TRBJ2-4; possible D gene TRBD1, 5 bases. This receptor was obtained from a man aged 60 to 69 with urothelial cancer. CDR3 nucleotide sequence: TGTGCCAGCAGCTTCTCCGGGCAAGGGGTTCCCAAAAACATTCAGTACTTC. Protein: CASSFSGQGVPKNIQYF. Full variable domain (outside the CDR3, taken from reference TRBV7-2 and TRBJ2-4): GAGVSQSPSNKVTEKGKDVELRCDPISGHTALYWYRQSLGQGLEFLIYFQGNSAPDKSGLPSDRFSAERTGGSVSTLTIQRTQQEDSAVYLCASSFSGQGVPKNIQYFGAGTRLSVL.